These 9 T cell receptor beta chains share one sample of origin, sequenced in a study of blood T cell repertoires in COVID-19. Some clones are missing from TCRdb's copy, which holds only in-frame ones; the method was immunoSEQ multiplex PCR. The table shows over 25,000 clones, with about 77% occurring only once. The sequenced sample was peripheral blood. Receptors were obtained from an elderly man with active or convalescent COVID-19.

This clone was counted a few times. An end of the junction does not agree with germline; a read error may underlie this. The V and J genes are TRBV10-1 and TRBJ2-7, with TRBD2 matching 16 bases. The length of the CDR3 is 15 residues. Germline assignment: CDR1 WNHNN and CDR2 SYGVQD (reference sequence). The CDR3 nucleotides read TGCGCCGGCAGGGGACTAGCGGGGGGGCGCGACGAGCAGTACTTC. It yields the protein CAGRGLAGGRDEQYF.

The V gene is TRBV6-6, the J gene TRBJ2-7, with D perhaps TRBD1 (6 bases). There are 15 residues in the CDR3. Germline CDR1 MNHNY, CDR2 SVGAGI (reference sequence). The germline V and J ends were trimmed by 6 bases and 2 bases, with 17 bases remaining between them. The CDR3 loop is CASRLGQNQPYEQYF. The CDR3 DNA reads as TGTGCCAGCAGATTAGGACAGAACCAACCCTACGAGCAGTACTTC.

This clone was seen a few times. This chain joins TRBV21-1 and TRBJ1-5; no DNA check was done on the table's D call, TRBD1. TRBV21-1 constitutes a pseudogene. The CDR3 is 17 residues long. The CDR3 region has the DNA TGTGCCAGCCCAGGCGGCTCCGGGACAGGGGGCGGTCAGCCCCAGCATTTT. Protein product: CASPGGSGTGGGQPQHF.

The V call is TRBV7-2, the J call TRBJ2-1; TRBD1 is a possible D gene (6 bases). Trimming shortened V by 2 bases and J by 1 base, and 9 bases separated the two germline ends. The CDR3 is 15 amino acids. The germline V gene has CDR1 SGHTA and CDR2 FQGNSA. The CDR3 loop is CASSLSQGSYNEQFF. The CDR3 DNA sequence: TGTGCCAGCAGCTTATCGCAGGGGTCCTACAATGAGCAGTTCTTC.

The chain has TRBV28 and TRBJ1-2, with D possibly matching TRBD1 (6 bases). The CDR3 is made up of 14 amino acids. Germline CDR1 and CDR2: MDHEN and SYDVKM. V was cut by 7 bases and J by 7 bases, with 19 bases left in between. The CDR3 region is CASTIQQGSSGYTF. The CDR3 coding sequence is TGTGCCAGCACAATTCAACAGGGAAGTAGTGGCTACACCTTC.

The chain employs TRBV6-5 and TRBJ1-6; D remains ambiguous. Trimming left V 7 bases short and J 5 bases short, with 9 bases between. This CDR3 comprises 13 residues. CDR1 and CDR2 from the germline V gene are MNHEY and SVGAGI. CDR3 loop: CASKLLDNSPLHF. The CDR3, as DNA: TGTGCCAGCAAACTGCTGGATAATTCACCCCTCCACTTT.

The chain has TRBV5-1 and TRBJ2-2, with 9 nucleotides matching TRBD1. After removal of 4 bases from V and 1 base from J, the junction contained 5 bases not matched to a gene. The germline V gene has CDR1 SGHRS and CDR2 YFSETQ. CDR3 length: 16 residues. As DNA, the CDR3 is TGCGCCAGCAGCAGGACAGGGGACCGGAACACCGGGGAGCTGTTTTTT. Protein: CASSRTGDRNTGELFF.

V is TRBV6-4 and J is TRBJ2-3; 8 bases are a match to TRBD2. The CDR3 is 15 residues long. J was trimmed by 1 base and V by 4 bases; bases with no gene match: 4. Germline CDR1 reads MRHNA; CDR2 reads SNTAGT. This chain's CDR3 is CASSAGTRGTDTQYF. The CDR3 coding sequence is TGTGCCAGCAGTGCTGGGACTAGGGGCACAGATACGCAGTATTTT.

The V gene is TRBV3-1 (or the pseudogene TRBV3-2), the J gene TRBJ2-2, with D unresolved. The V gene's germline CDR1 is LGHDT and CDR2 YNNKEL (reference sequence). The CDR3 spans 16 residues. Trimming shortened V by 3 bases and J by 2 bases, and 13 bases separated the two germline ends. DNA for the CDR3: TGTGCCAGCAGCCATTCCGGGTCCTTAAACACCGGGGAGCTGTTTTTT. Protein product: CASSHSGSLNTGELFF.